These T cell receptor beta chains were read from a single sample in a study of T cell responses to AZD1222 COVID-19 vaccine. Method: immunoSEQ multiplex PCR; TCRdb's copy keeps in-frame clones and lacks some. Of over 85,000 clones in the sample, around nine tenths were seen once. The sequences come from peripheral blood, collected on day 0 of AZD1222 vaccination. The source is an adult in good health. Both conserved end residues are part of each CDR3.

j_call: TRBJ1-2; v_call: TRBV6-5; cdr3_aa: CASGRALSYTF
j_call: TRBJ2-5; v_call: TRBV28; cdr3_aa: CASTPGGREETQYF
j_call: TRBJ1-4; v_call: TRBV9; cdr3_aa: CASSKTGYNEKLFF
j_call: TRBJ2-7; v_call: TRBV28; cdr3_aa: CASSFVDRAYEQYF
j_call: TRBJ2-1; v_call: TRBV12-3/TRBV12-4; cdr3_aa: CASSSGTVDEQFF
j_call: TRBJ2-7; v_call: TRBV5-6; cdr3_aa: CASSKDRANEQYF
j_call: TRBJ1-2; v_call: TRBV4-1; cdr3_aa: CASSQEPGANYGYTF
j_call: TRBJ1-2; v_call: TRBV2; cdr3_aa: CASRPQGRVVYGYTF
j_call: TRBJ2-2; v_call: TRBV5-4; cdr3_aa: CASSRGQGNTGELFF
j_call: TRBJ2-5; v_call: TRBV5-4; cdr3_aa: CASSPGTSGGGETQYF
j_call: TRBJ2-3; v_call: TRBV10-3; cdr3_aa: CAIRGATTDTQYF
j_call: TRBJ2-7; v_call: TRBV4-3; cdr3_aa: CASSRGTTGKLYEQYF
j_call: TRBJ1-5; v_call: TRBV10-3; cdr3_aa: CAISGDPGFQPQHF
j_call: TRBJ2-7; v_call: TRBV9; cdr3_aa: CASSVEGQESYEQYF
j_call: TRBJ1-5; v_call: TRBV19; cdr3_aa: CASSPRGAYSNQPQHF
j_call: TRBJ1-2; v_call: TRBV3-1/TRBV3-2; cdr3_aa: CASSQDLGGYGYTF
j_call: TRBJ2-7; v_call: TRBV12-2; cdr3_aa: CASRLPLPGGPTVSYEQYF
j_call: TRBJ1-1; v_call: TRBV6-5; cdr3_aa: CASSTGRWMTEAFF